A selection of T cell receptor beta chains follows, all from one sample in a study of blood T cell repertoires in COVID-19. Method: immunoSEQ multiplex PCR; TCRdb's copy keeps in-frame clones and lacks some. The table shows about 150,000 clones, with approximately 92% occurring only once. The specimen was peripheral blood. All receptors derive from a woman aged 60-75 years with active COVID-19. Both conserved end residues are part of each CDR3. D genes are given only for firm matches. Not all rows give a size; the values are once, few, many and, for expanded clones, a class.

>TRBV7-2|16|-|TRBJ2-1|TRBD2
CASSLSLLVAGGEQFF
TGTGCCAGCAGCTTATCCCTTTTAGTAGCGGGAGGAGAGCAGTTCTTC
>TRBV4-3|19|-|TRBJ1-6|-
CASSQDKAGSGSYNSPLHF
TGCGCCAGCAGCCAAGATAAGGCAGGGAGCGGGTCCTATAATTCACCCCTCCACTTT
>TRBV7-2|16|-|TRBJ2-5|TRBD2
CASSSSRRGRSETQYF
TGTGCCAGCAGCTCCAGTAGACGCGGGAGATCGGAGACCCAGTACTTC
>TRBV3-1/TRBV3-2|14|-|TRBJ2-5|TRBD2
CASSPPAGEETQYF
TGTGCCAGCAGCCCCCCCGCGGGAGAAGAGACCCAGTACTTC
>TRBV7-8|17|-|TRBJ2-7|-
CASSPRGGTLLLYEQYF
TGTGCCAGCAGCCCTAGAGGTGGAACCCTCCTACTTTACGAGCAGTACTTC
>TRBV15|14|-|TRBJ1-4|-
CATSSRGNGEKLFF
TGTGCCACCAGCTCTCGGGGGAATGGAGAAAAACTGTTTTTT
>TRBV24-1|16|-|TRBJ2-5|TRBD1
CATSDLSQGATETQYF
TGTGCCACCAGTGATTTGTCGCAGGGGGCGACAGAGACCCAGTACTTC
>TRBV7-3|14|-|TRBJ2-1|-
CASSLNLGVDEQFF
TGTGCCAGCAGCTTAAACCTAGGGGTTGATGAGCAGTTCTTC
>TRBV7-9|16|-|TRBJ2-1|TRBD2
CASSPLAGGDYNEQFF
TGTGCCAGCAGCCCATTAGCGGGAGGGGATTACAATGAGCAGTTCTTC
>TRBV3-1/TRBV3-2|14|once|TRBJ1-1|TRBD1
CASSQRDRDTEAFF
TGTGCCAGCAGCCAGAGGGACAGGGACACTGAAGCTTTCTTT
>TRBV27|14|-|TRBJ1-2|-
CASAGGLDNYGYTF
TGTGCCAGCGCCGGAGGGCTGGACAACTATGGCTACACCTTC
>TRBV21-1|14|-|TRBJ2-7|-
CASTKELSSYEQYF
TGTGCCAGCACAAAGGAGCTAAGCTCCTACGAGCAGTACTTC
>TRBV28|18|-|TRBJ2-2|-
CASSSWPWEALNTGELFF
TGTGCCAGCAGCTCTTGGCCTTGGGAGGCACTGAACACCGGGGAGCTGTTTTTT
>TRBV18|17|-|TRBJ2-1|TRBD2
CASSPFPSGRGYNEQFF
TGTGCCAGCTCACCATTTCCTAGCGGGAGAGGTTACAATGAGCAGTTCTTC
>TRBV5-1|15|few|TRBJ1-4|-
CASSPSGTNNEKLFF
TGCGCCAGCAGCCCCTCCGGGACAAACAATGAAAAACTGTTTTTT
>TRBV3-1/TRBV3-2|21|-|TRBJ2-7|TRBD2
CASSHLGDRGALAGPTDEQYF
TGTGCCAGCAGCCACCTTGGGGACAGAGGGGCACTAGCGGGGCCCACCGACGAGCAGTACTTC
>TRBV20-1|16|-|TRBJ2-3|TRBD2
CSASLVTSGGTDTQYF
TGCAGTGCTAGTCTTGTGACTAGCGGGGGCACAGATACGCAGTATTTT
>TRBV7-6|15|-|TRBJ1-1|-
CASSLAPGENTEAFF
TGTGCCAGCAGCTTAGCGCCAGGTGAGAACACTGAAGCTTTCTTT
>TRBV2|14|-|TRBJ1-2|TRBD1
CASDPGTGGDGYTF
TGTGCCAGCGATCCCGGGACAGGGGGTGATGGCTACACCTTC
>TRBV6-4|20|-|TRBJ2-1|TRBD2
CASSDSPLASGRYQDNEQFF
TGTGCCAGCAGTGACTCTCCTTTGGCTAGCGGGAGGTATCAGGACAATGAGCAGTTCTTC
>TRBV4-2|17|-|TRBJ1-1|-
CASSPAGRVGADTEAFF
TGTGCCAGCAGCCCCGCAGGGCGGGTGGGGGCAGACACTGAAGCTTTCTTT
>TRBV10-3|16|-|TRBJ2-7|TRBD2
CATKKSGSNFVYEQYF
TGTGCCACCAAAAAGAGCGGGAGTAACTTCGTGTACGAGCAGTACTTC
>TRBV9|16|-|TRBJ1-1|-
CASSVLPRAVNTEAFF
TGTGCCAGCAGCGTCCTACCGAGGGCAGTGAACACTGAAGCTTTCTTT
>TRBV29-1|15|-|TRBJ2-1|TRBD2
CSVAEVAGGYNEQFF
TGCAGCGTTGCGGAGGTAGCGGGGGGGTACAATGAGCAGTTCTTC
>TRBV12-3/TRBV12-4|13|few|TRBJ2-7|-
CASSRLLGGEQYF
TGTGCCAGCAGTCGCCTGCTAGGGGGTGAGCAGTACTTC
>TRBV5-1|14|few|TRBJ2-3|TRBD1
CASSHGQGADTQYF
TGCGCCAGCAGCCATGGACAGGGGGCAGATACGCAGTATTTT
>TRBV28|13|-|TRBJ1-5|-
CASSFRGRQPQHF
TGTGCCAGCAGTTTCCGGGGGAGGCAGCCCCAGCATTTT
>TRBV4-2|18|-|TRBJ2-2|TRBD2
CASSQGGLAGARTGELFF
TGTGCCAGCAGCCAAGGGGGACTAGCGGGAGCTAGGACCGGGGAGCTGTTTTTT
>TRBV19|15|-|TRBJ2-1|TRBD1
CASSIRTGGWNEQFF
TGTGCCAGTAGTATCAGGACAGGGGGTTGGAATGAGCAGTTCTTC
>TRBV6-2/TRBV6-3|14|-|TRBJ2-1|TRBD2
CASRPWTSGFEQFF
TGTGCCAGCAGACCTTGGACTAGTGGATTTGAGCAGTTCTTC
>TRBV11-2|11|-|TRBJ2-7|-
CASSGSVLPYF
TGTGCCAGCAGCGGTAGTGTGTTACCGTACTTC
>TRBV2|16|-|TRBJ1-2|TRBD1
CASSFVGGGQGVGYTF
TGTGCCAGCAGTTTTGTGGGGGGGGGACAGGGAGTCGGCTACACCTTC
>TRBV7-9|15|-|TRBJ2-3|-
CASSLGTTPTDTQYF
TGTGCCAGCAGCTTAGGGACTACCCCCACAGATACGCAGTATTTT
>TRBV7-2|15|-|TRBJ2-7|TRBD2
CASSSYSGPTYEQYF
TGTGCCAGCAGCTCCTATAGCGGGCCTACCTACGAGCAGTACTTC
>TRBV3-1/TRBV3-2|15|-|TRBJ2-1|-
CASSQLRAVYNEQFF
TGTGCCAGCAGCCAACTCAGGGCAGTCTACAATGAGCAGTTCTTC
>TRBV30|15|-|TRBJ2-1|-
CAWSVRGSSYNEQFF
TGTGCCTGGAGTGTACGGGGGAGCTCCTACAATGAGCAGTTCTTC
>TRBV7-9|14|-|TRBJ2-5|-
CASSLFQGGETQYF
TGTGCCAGCAGCTTATTCCAGGGTGGGGAGACCCAGTACTTC
>TRBV5-1|20|-|TRBJ2-5|TRBD2
CASSPTSGTSGSYAKETQYF
TGCGCCAGCAGCCCTACCTCCGGGACTAGCGGGTCCTACGCGAAAGAGACCCAGTACTTC
>TRBV6-6|16|-|TRBJ2-2|TRBD2
CASSATSGRGTGELFF
TGTGCCAGCAGTGCGACTAGCGGGAGGGGTACCGGGGAGCTGTTTTTT
>TRBV7-9|17|-|TRBJ2-3|-
CASTPWEIVGATDTQYF
TGTGCCAGCACCCCTTGGGAAATCGTGGGGGCGACAGATACGCAGTATTTT
>TRBV6-2/TRBV6-3|16|-|TRBJ2-7|TRBD1
CASSYPRTGLTYEQYF
TGTGCCAGCAGTTACCCCCGGACAGGTCTCACCTACGAGCAGTACTTC
>TRBV28|17|-|TRBJ1-1|-
CASSFRTDRWLNTEAFF
TGTGCCAGCAGTTTCAGGACCGACAGGTGGCTGAACACTGAAGCTTTCTTT
>TRBV28|14|-|TRBJ2-1|TRBD2
CASSYSRQGGRMFF
TGTGCCAGCAGCTATTCCCGCCAGGGAGGGAGGATGTTCTTC
>TRBV28|16|-|TRBJ2-5|TRBD2
CASSLSRLAGQETQYF
TGTGCCAGCAGTTTATCCCGACTAGCGGGACAAGAGACCCAGTACTTC
>TRBV6-5|14|-|TRBJ2-7|-
CATDLISGSYEQYF
TGTGCCACCGACCTTATCAGCGGCTCCTACGAGCAGTACTTC
>TRBV5-4|13|-|TRBJ1-2|-
CASSFGGARGYTF
TGTGCCAGCAGCTTTGGGGGGGCGCGGGGCTACACCTTC
>TRBV11-2|16|-|TRBJ2-1|TRBD1
CASEGAPGQRYNEQFF
TGTGCCAGCGAGGGGGCCCCGGGACAGCGCTACAATGAGCAGTTCTTC
>TRBV18|14|-|TRBJ1-1|TRBD1
CASSQDRGDTEAFF
TGTGCCAGCTCACAAGACAGGGGCGACACTGAAGCTTTCTTT
>TRBV19|17|-|TRBJ2-2|-
CASSIGYGGSNTGELFF
TGTGCCAGTAGTATAGGGTACGGGGGTTCGAACACCGGGGAGCTGTTTTTT